One sample yielded the 8 T cell receptor beta chains listed below, sequenced in a study of blood T cells in healthy people across ages. A J-beta primer mix and a sample-barcoded 5' primer were used in a second PCR of roughly 7 to 12 cycles. TCRdb re-analysed the 5' RACE reads in MiXCR, keeping a single row per CDR3 protein. The sample comprises 600,000 to 1,000,000 distinct CDR3 sequences, 55% to 70% of which are singletons, and roughly 20% rests with the top ten. The sequencing sample was made of blood. The receptors were sampled from a man aged 30 to 39 in good health.

On this clonotype: One end of the junction is discordant with germline, which a read error may explain. This chain uses TRBV27 with TRBJ2-1; D is unresolved. The CDR3 has 12 amino acids. Germline V CDR1 and CDR2: MNHEY, SMNVEV (reference sequence). The CDR3 is CASSLQGNGQFF. CDR3 DNA sequence: TGTGCCAGCAGTTTGCAAGGGAATGGGCAGTTCTTC.

This clonotype was observed a few times. V usage is TRBV6-5 and J usage is TRBJ2-7; TRBD2 aligns across 12 bases. Losses at the gene ends were 6 bases for V and 4 bases for J; bases not matched to a gene: 7. This CDR3 contains 15 residues. Germline V gene lookup returns CDR1 MNHEY and CDR2 SVGAGI. CDR3 loop: CASSRLAGEVYEQYF. Written as DNA, the CDR3 is TGTGCCAGCAGCCGACTAGCGGGAGAGGTATACGAGCAGTACTTC.

The chain employs TRBV7-9 and TRBJ2-1; possible D gene TRBD2, 6 bases. Germline assignment: CDR1 SEHNR and CDR2 FQNEAQ (reference sequence). The CDR3 is made up of 13 amino acids. Trimming took off 6 bases at V and 7 bases at J, with 13 bases between the two ends. This CDR3 reads CASRPGTLNEQFF. The DNA of the CDR3 is TGTGCCAGCAGGCCCGGGACTCTTAATGAGCAGTTCTTC.

The chain joins TRBV11-2 to TRBJ2-5, with 7 bases matching TRBD2. The CDR3 runs 13 residues. Trimming removed 7 bases from V and 1 base from J; junction bases left unmatched: 3. Germline CDR1 SGHAT, CDR2 FQNNGV. CDR3 sequence: CASTPSGQETQYF. CDR3 in DNA: TGTGCCAGCACCCCTAGCGGCCAAGAGACCCAGTACTTC.

The chain recombines TRBV6-5 with TRBJ1-4, with D maybe TRBD1 (6 bases). Germline values: CDR1 MNHEY, CDR2 SVGAGI. This CDR3 is built from 14 residues. The V gene lost 2 bases and the J gene lost 4 bases, with 8 bases spanning the gap. DNA for the CDR3: TGTGCCAGCAGTTACGACAGGAATAATGAAAAACTGTTTTTT. It yields the protein CASSYDRNNEKLFF.

Only one count was recorded for this clonotype. In DNA, the CDR3 is TGTGCCAGCAGTTCCCAGATAACTCCGGAGTATTTT. Its protein product is CASSSQITPEYF. The chain recombines TRBV12-3 or TRBV12-4 with TRBJ2-3; no clear D. The CDR3 has 12 residues. The V and J ends lost 4 bases and 13 bases respectively, with 15 bases between them.

The chain carries TRBV18 and TRBJ2-5, with 8 bases identical to TRBD1. The CDR3 totals 15 residues. Germline CDR1 is KGHSH and CDR2 is LQKENI. Germline trimming cut 3 bases from V and 5 bases from J; bases unmatched to any gene: 8. This chain's CDR3 is CASSPSTGVGETQYF. The CDR3 nucleotides read TGTGCCAGCTCACCGTCGACAGGGGTTGGGGAGACCCAGTACTTC.

A single count supports this clonotype. The V call is TRBV18, the J call TRBJ2-1, with 9 nucleotides matching TRBD1. CDR1 is KGHSH and CDR2 is LQKENI in the germline V gene. The CDR3 covers 15 residues. After removal of 3 bases from V and 7 bases from J, the junction contained 7 bases not matched to a gene. CDR3 nucleotides: TGTGCCAGCTCACCTCCACCGGGACAGGGAAATGAGCAGTTCTTC. Translation: CASSPPPGQGNEQFF.